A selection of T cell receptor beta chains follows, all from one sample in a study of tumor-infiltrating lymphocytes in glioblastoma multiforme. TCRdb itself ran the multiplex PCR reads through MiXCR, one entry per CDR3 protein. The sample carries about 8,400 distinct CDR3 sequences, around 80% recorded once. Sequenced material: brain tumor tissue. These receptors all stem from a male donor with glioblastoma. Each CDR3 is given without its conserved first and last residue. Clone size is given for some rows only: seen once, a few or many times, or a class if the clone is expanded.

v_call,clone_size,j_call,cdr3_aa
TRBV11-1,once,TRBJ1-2,ASSPGGQSAYGYT
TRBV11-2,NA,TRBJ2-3,ASSLIGLAGTDTQY
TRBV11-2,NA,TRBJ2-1,ASSLDFPLPPGGGDGEF
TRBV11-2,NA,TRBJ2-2,ASAPSFGQGLAVNTGDLL
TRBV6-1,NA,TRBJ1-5,ASSEADREDQPQH
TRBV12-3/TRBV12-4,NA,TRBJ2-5,ASSPRETQY
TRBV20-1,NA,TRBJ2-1,SARDEGLYEQF
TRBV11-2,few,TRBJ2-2,ASSSRVQGQNTGELF
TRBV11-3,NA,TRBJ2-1,ASSIERGEQF
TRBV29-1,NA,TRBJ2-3,SVEFAGQKKYTDTQY
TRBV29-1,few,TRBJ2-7,SVDFPTGETSYEQY
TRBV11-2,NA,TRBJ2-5,ASSSGTAAKRETRY
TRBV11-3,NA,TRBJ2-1,ASSLEGAGHGVNEQF
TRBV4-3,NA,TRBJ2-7,ASSPGTSGTYEQY
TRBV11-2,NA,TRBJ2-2,ASSQRVATADGELF
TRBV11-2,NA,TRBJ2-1,ASSFQQGWLNEQF